Listed below are T cell receptor beta chains from one sample, sequenced in a study of OX40 agonist ivuxolimab in advanced cancers. Clones were sequenced by immunoSEQ multiplex PCR, and TCRdb holds only the in-frame ones, with some missing. The profile shows roughly 77,000 clones, 80% to 95% of them singletons. The starting material was CD4+ or CD8+ T cells sorted from blood, obtained in a trial of the OX40 agonist ivuxolimab. These receptors all stem from an adult with an advanced solid tumor such as melanoma, head and neck, liver or kidney cancer. The CDR3 runs from the conserved cysteine through the conserved F or W. A D gene is named only where the DNA matches it firmly. Rows give clone size only sometimes, using once, few, many, or a class for an expanded clone.

v_gene	j_gene	abundance	d_gene	CDR3aa	CDR3nt
TRBV9	TRBJ1-4	-	-	CASSPRGGEDEKLFF	TGTGCCAGCAGCCCCCGGGGAGGGGAAGATGAAAAACTGTTTTTT
TRBV2	TRBJ2-7	-	-	CASSEALTVIYEQYF	TGTGCCAGCAGTGAAGCGCTTACGGTAATCTACGAGCAGTACTTC
TRBV10-2	TRBJ1-1	few	-	CASSEAFGSGAEAFF	TGCGCCAGCAGCGAAGCGTTCGGGTCAGGAGCTGAAGCTTTCTTT
TRBV7-7	TRBJ2-5	-	-	CASSPVGAGETQYF	TGTGCTAGCTCCCCCGTTGGGGCCGGGGAGACCCAGTACTTC
TRBV5-3	TRBJ2-1	-	TRBD2	CARISTGTSGSPNDNEQFF	TGTGCCAGAATCAGCACCGGGACTAGCGGCTCACCGAACGACAATGAGCAGTTCTTC
TRBV5-1	TRBJ1-3	-	TRBD1	CASTDTGDGNTIYF	TGCGCCAGCACGGATACAGGGGACGGAAACACCATATATTTT
TRBV10-3	TRBJ2-7	medium-sized	-	CAISEGGASYEQYF	TGTGCCATCAGTGAGGGGGGCGCTTCCTACGAGCAGTACTTC
TRBV27	TRBJ2-1	-	-	CASRGGASNEQFF	TGTGCCAGCAGAGGGGGGGCCTCGAATGAGCAGTTCTTC
TRBV4-1	TRBJ2-2	-	-	CASSQDEGNTGELFF	TGCGCCAGCAGCCAAGATGAGGGAAACACCGGGGAGCTGTTTTTT
TRBV6-1	TRBJ1-1	-	TRBD1	CASRTGQGGEAFF	TGTGCCAGCAGAACCGGACAGGGCGGTGAAGCTTTCTTT
TRBV19	TRBJ1-3	-	TRBD1	CATLRRGPSGNTIYF	TGTGCCACCCTCCGAAGGGGGCCCTCTGGAAACACCATATATTTT
TRBV18	TRBJ2-5	-	TRBD1	CASSRTTGNQETQYF	TGTGCCAGCTCCCGGACGACAGGGAACCAAGAGACCCAGTACTTC
TRBV10-3	TRBJ2-3	-	-	CAISESSGTDTQYF	TGTGCCATCAGTGAGTCTTCTGGCACAGATACGCAGTATTTT
TRBV30	TRBJ2-5	-	-	CAWSAGAETQYF	TGTGCCTGGAGTGCAGGGGCAGAGACCCAGTACTTC
TRBV6-1	TRBJ2-7	-	-	CASSATRGYEQYF	TGTGCCAGCAGTGCCACTAGAGGGTACGAGCAGTACTTC
TRBV7-8	TRBJ2-2	-	TRBD2	CASSSLFLAGVTGELFF	TGTGCCAGCAGCTCCCTATTCCTAGCGGGAGTCACCGGGGAGCTGTTTTTT
TRBV10-2	TRBJ1-1	-	TRBD1	CASKMSGTGNTEAFF	TGCGCCAGCAAAATGTCCGGGACAGGGAACACTGAAGCTTTCTTT
TRBV7-9	TRBJ1-1	once	-	CASSSWVGVGGTEAFF	TGTGCCAGCAGCTCTTGGGTGGGGGTAGGAGGCACTGAAGCTTTCTTT
TRBV15	TRBJ2-3	once	-	CATSGQGGGPDTQYF	TGTGCCACCAGCGGGCAGGGAGGCGGACCAGATACGCAGTATTTT
TRBV6-5	TRBJ1-1	-	-	CASIQSGTTEAFF	TGTGCCAGCATCCAGTCGGGGACGACTGAAGCTTTCTTT
TRBV30	TRBJ1-6	once	TRBD1	CAWAGQGETPLHF	TGTGCCTGGGCGGGACAGGGAGAAACACCCCTCCACTTT
TRBV6-4	TRBJ2-3	-	TRBD2	CASSWSGGDTDTQYF	TGTGCCAGCAGTTGGAGCGGGGGGGACACAGATACGCAGTATTTT
TRBV6-5	TRBJ2-7	-	-	CASSYARNYEQYF	TGTGCCAGCAGTTATGCGAGAAACTACGAGCAGTACTTC
TRBV30	TRBJ2-7	-	-	CAWSPSGYEQYF	TGTGCCTGGAGTCCCTCTGGGTACGAGCAGTACTTC
TRBV6-5	TRBJ2-7	-	-	CASSYQQGISYEQYF	TGTGCCAGCAGTTACCAACAGGGAATCTCCTACGAGCAGTACTTC
TRBV27	TRBJ2-1	-	TRBD2	CASSGTSSNEQFF	TGTGCCAGCAGTGGGACTAGCTCTAATGAGCAGTTCTTC
TRBV30	TRBJ1-1	-	-	CAWSPGNGGAFF	TGTGCCTGGAGTCCAGGGAACGGTGGGGCTTTCTTT
TRBV5-3	TRBJ1-2	-	-	CARSLAVLANYGYTF	TGTGCCAGAAGCTTGGCAGTCCTCGCTAACTATGGCTACACCTTC
TRBV9	TRBJ2-7	-	TRBD2	CASSSGGSGAFYEQYF	TGTGCCAGCAGCTCGGGGGGTAGCGGGGCGTTCTACGAGCAGTACTTC
TRBV6-5	TRBJ2-7	-	-	CASSARYEQYF	TGTGCCAGCAGTGCCCGGTACGAGCAGTACTTC
TRBV2	TRBJ1-2	-	TRBD1	CASSISGTGGHGYTF	TGTGCCAGCAGTATATCCGGGACAGGGGGCCATGGCTACACCTTC
TRBV7-9	TRBJ2-1	-	TRBD2	CASSFPQRGGEQFF	TGTGCCAGCAGCTTTCCCCAGCGGGGAGGGGAGCAGTTCTTC